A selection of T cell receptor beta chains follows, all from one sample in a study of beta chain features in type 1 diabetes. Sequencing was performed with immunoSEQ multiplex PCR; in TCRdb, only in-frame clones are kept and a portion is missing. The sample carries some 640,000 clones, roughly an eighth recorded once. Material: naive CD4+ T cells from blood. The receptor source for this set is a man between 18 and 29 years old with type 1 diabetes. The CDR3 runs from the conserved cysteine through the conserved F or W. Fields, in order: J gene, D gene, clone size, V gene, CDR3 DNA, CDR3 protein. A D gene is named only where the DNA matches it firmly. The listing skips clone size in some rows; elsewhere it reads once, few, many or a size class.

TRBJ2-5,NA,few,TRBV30,TGTGCCTGGACCCTAGGAGGGGAGACCCAGTACTTC,CAWTLGGETQYF
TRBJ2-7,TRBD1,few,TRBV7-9,TGTGCCAGCAGCCATGGGGAGCATGGGCAGGGGGCCACCTACGAGCAGTACTTC,CASSHGEHGQGATYEQYF
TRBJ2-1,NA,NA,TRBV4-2,TGTGCCAGCAGCCATCTTCGCTCCTACAATGAGCAGTTCTTC,CASSHLRSYNEQFF
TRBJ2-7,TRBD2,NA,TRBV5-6,TGTGCCAGCAGCACTTCGACTAGCGGGATGTACGAGCAGTACTTC,CASSTSTSGMYEQYF
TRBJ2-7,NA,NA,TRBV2,TGTGCCAGCAGTCGCTCCTACGAGCAGTACTTC,CASSRSYEQYF
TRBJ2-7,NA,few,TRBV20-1,TGCAGTGCCCAGGACTACGAGCAGTACTTC,CSAQDYEQYF
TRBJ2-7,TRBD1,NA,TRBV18,TGTGCCAGCTCACCACGGGCAGGGGGTTCCTACGAGCAGTACTTC,CASSPRAGGSYEQYF
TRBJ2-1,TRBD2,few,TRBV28,TGTGCCAGCAGCCTGGGACTAGCGCAGGCTTGGGATGAGCAGTTCTTC,CASSLGLAQAWDEQFF
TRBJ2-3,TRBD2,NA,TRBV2,TGTGCCGGAACCGGGACTAGCGGGCTCGGGGGGCCTAGCACAGATACGCAGTATTTT,CAGTGTSGLGGPSTDTQYF
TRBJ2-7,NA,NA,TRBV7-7,TGTGCTAGCCGCTCGCAGTACTTC,CASRSQYF
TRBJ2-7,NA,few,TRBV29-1,TGCAGCGTTCTGAGTTCTCCCTACGAGCAGTACTTC,CSVLSSPYEQYF
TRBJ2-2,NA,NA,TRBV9,TGTGCCACCGAGGGGAACACCGGGGAGCTGTTTTTT,CATEGNTGELFF
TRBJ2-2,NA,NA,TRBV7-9,TGTGCCAGCAGCTTTCCCCCGCAAAACACCGGGGAGCTGTTTTTT,CASSFPPQNTGELFF
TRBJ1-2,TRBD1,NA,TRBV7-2,TGTGCCAGCAGCCCAGGGACAGGGCGTCTCTTCTATGGCTACACCTTC,CASSPGTGRLFYGYTF
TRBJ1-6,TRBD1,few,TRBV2,TGTGCCATGCAGGGGGAACATTCACCCCTCCACTTT,CAMQGEHSPLHF
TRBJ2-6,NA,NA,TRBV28,TGTGCCAGCAGCTTATCCAGCTCTGGGGCCAACGTCCTGACTTTC,CASSLSSSGANVLTF
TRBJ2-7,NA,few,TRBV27,TGTGCCAGCAAAAGAGTCGACTCCTACGAGCAGTACTTC,CASKRVDSYEQYF
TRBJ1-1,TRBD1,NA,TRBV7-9,TGTGCCAGCAGCTCAGGGACAGGGTGGGAAGCTTTCTTT,CASSSGTGWEAFF
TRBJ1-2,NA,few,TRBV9,TGTGCCAGCAGCGTAGAAGCAGACCACTATGGCTACACCTTC,CASSVEADHYGYTF
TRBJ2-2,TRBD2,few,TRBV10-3,TGTGCCATCAGCAGCGGGGGATCAACCGGGGAGCTGTTTTTT,CAISSGGSTGELFF
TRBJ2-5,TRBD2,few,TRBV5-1,TGCGCCAGCAGCCCGTCCCTAGCGGAAGAGACCCAGTACTTC,CASSPSLAEETQYF
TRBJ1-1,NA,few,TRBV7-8,TGTGCCAGCAGCTTAGGGGGCTCCCGGGCTGAAGCTTTCTTT,CASSLGGSRAEAFF
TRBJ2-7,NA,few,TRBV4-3,TGCGCCAGCAGCCAAGGGGGGGCTAGATTCGACGAGCAGTACTTC,CASSQGGARFDEQYF
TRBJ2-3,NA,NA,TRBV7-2,TGTGCCAGCAGCTTTGGACTCCCGTCAGATACGCAGTATTTT,CASSFGLPSDTQYF
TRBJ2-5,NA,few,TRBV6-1,TGTGCCAGCAGCCCCCGGGAACAAGAGACCCAGTACTTC,CASSPREQETQYF
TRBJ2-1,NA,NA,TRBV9,TGTGCCAGCAGCGTTGGTGCTTCCAATGAGCAGTTCTTC,CASSVGASNEQFF
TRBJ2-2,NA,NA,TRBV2,TGTGCCAGCAGAACTGGGGCCGGGGAGCTGTTTTTT,CASRTGAGELFF
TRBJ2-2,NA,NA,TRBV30,TGTGCCTGGAGTGTACCAGGGCTTACTGCCGGGGAGCTGTTTTTT,CAWSVPGLTAGELFF
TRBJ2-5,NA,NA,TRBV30,TGTGCCTGGAGCGGGGAGACCCAGTACTTC,CAWSGETQYF
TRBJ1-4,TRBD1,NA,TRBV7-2,TGTGCCAGCAGCTCCCTGGGACAGCTCATACGGGAAAAACTGTTTTTT,CASSSLGQLIREKLFF
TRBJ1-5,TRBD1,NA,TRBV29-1,TGCAGCGTTGAAGATGGGACAGCTAGCAATCAGCCCCAGCATTTT,CSVEDGTASNQPQHF